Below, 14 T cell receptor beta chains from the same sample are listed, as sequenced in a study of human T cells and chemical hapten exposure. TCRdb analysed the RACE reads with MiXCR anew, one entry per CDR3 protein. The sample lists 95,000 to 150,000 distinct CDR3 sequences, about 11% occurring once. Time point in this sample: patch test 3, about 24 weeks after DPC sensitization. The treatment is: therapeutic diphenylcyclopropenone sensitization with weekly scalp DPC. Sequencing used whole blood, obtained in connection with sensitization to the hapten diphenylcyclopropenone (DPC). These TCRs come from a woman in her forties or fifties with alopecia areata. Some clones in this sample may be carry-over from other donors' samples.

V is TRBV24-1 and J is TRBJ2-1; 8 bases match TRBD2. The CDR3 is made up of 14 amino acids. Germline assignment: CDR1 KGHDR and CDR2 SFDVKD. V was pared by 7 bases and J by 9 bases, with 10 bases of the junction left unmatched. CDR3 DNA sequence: TGTGCCACCAGGGGCATTCAAGCGGGAGCTGAGCAGTTCTTC. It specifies CATRGIQAGAEQFF.

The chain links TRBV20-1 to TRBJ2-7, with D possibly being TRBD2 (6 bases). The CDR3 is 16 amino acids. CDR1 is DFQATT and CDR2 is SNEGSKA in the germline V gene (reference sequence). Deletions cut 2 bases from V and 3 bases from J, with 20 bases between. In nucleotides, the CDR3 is TGCAGTGCTAGATTGCCCCTCCGCGGAGGGATCTACGAGCAGTACTTC. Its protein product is CSARLPLRGGIYEQYF.

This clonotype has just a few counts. CDR3 region: CATSEGGPGSPSTDTQYF. The CDR3 nucleotides read TGTGCCACCAGTGAGGGGGGTCCCGGGTCGCCGAGCACAGATACGCAGTATTTT. The chain uses TRBV24-1 and TRBJ2-3; possible D gene TRBD2, 6 bases. There are 18 residues in the CDR3. Trimming pared 4 bases from V and 0 bases from J, leaving 19 bases between. The germline V gene has CDR1 KGHDR and CDR2 SFDVKD.

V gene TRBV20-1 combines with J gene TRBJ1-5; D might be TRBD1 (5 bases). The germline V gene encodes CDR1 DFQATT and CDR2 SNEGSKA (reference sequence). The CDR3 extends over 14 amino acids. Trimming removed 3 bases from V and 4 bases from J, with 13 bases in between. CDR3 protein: CSASKGLGNQPQHF. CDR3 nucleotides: TGCAGTGCTAGTAAGGGGCTAGGGAATCAGCCCCAGCATTTT.

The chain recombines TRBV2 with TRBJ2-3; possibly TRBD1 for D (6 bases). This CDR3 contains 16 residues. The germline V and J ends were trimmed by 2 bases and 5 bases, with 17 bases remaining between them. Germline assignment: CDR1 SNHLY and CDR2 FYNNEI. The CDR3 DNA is TGTGCCAGCAGTGAACAACAGGGTTCGGTGGGAGATACGCAGTATTTT. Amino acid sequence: CASSEQQGSVGDTQYF.

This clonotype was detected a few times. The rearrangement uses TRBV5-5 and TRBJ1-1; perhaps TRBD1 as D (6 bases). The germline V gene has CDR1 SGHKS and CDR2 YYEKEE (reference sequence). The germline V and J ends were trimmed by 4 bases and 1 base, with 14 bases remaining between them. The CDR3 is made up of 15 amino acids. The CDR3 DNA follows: TGTGCCAGCAGCCCGTGGGGGGGCGAGAACACTGAAGCTTTCTTT. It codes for CASSPWGGENTEAFF.

The CDR3 DNA reads TGTGCCAGCAGTTACCTACAGGGGGACAATCAGCCCCAGCATTTT. Its protein product is CASSYLQGDNQPQHF. The chain links TRBV6-2 or TRBV6-3 to TRBJ1-5; 8 bases match TRBD1. The V and J ends lost 2 bases and 3 bases, in that order; junction bases with no gene match: 3. The germline gives CDR1 MNHEY, CDR2 SVGEGT. The length of the CDR3 is 15 residues.

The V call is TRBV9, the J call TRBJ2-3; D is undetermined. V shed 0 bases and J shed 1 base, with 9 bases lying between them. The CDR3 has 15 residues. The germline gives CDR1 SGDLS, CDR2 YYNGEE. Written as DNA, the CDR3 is TGTGCCAGCAGCGTAGCGGGCTGGGGCACAGATACGCAGTATTTT. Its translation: CASSVAGWGTDTQYF. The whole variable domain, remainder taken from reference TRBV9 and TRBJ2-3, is DSGVTQTPKHLITATGQRVTLRCSPRSGDLSVYWYQQSLDQGLQFLIQYYNGEERAKGNILERFSAQQFPDLHSELNLSSLELGDSALYFCASSVAGWGTDTQYFGPGTRLTVL.

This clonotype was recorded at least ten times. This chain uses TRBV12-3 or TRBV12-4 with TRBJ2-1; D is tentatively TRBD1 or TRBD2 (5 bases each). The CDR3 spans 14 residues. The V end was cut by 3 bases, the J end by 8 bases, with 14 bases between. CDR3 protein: CASSLFVGVDEQFF. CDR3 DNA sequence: TGTGCCAGCAGTTTGTTCGTGGGGGTTGATGAGCAGTTCTTC.

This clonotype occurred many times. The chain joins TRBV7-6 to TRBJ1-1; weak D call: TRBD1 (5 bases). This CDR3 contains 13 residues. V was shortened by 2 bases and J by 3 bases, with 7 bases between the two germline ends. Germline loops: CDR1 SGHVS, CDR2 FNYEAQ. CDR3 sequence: CASSLQGDTEAFF. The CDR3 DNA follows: TGTGCCAGCAGCTTACAGGGTGACACTGAAGCTTTCTTT. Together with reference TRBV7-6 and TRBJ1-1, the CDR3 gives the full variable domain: GAGVSQSPRYKVTKRGQDVALRCDPISGHVSLYWYRQALGQGPEFLTYFNYEAQQDKSGLPNDRFSAERPEGSISTLTIQRTEQRDSAMYRCASSLQGDTEAFFGQGTRLTVV.

The CDR3 loop reads CASSSGEPGTEAFF. In nucleotides, the CDR3 is TGCGCCAGCAGCTCCGGAGAGCCAGGGACTGAAGCTTTCTTT. V usage is TRBV5-1 and J usage is TRBJ1-1; TRBD1 is a possible D gene (5 bases). The CDR3 spans 14 residues. Germline CDR1 and CDR2: SGHRS and YFSETQ. V dropped 3 bases and J dropped 5 bases, with 14 bases sitting between them.

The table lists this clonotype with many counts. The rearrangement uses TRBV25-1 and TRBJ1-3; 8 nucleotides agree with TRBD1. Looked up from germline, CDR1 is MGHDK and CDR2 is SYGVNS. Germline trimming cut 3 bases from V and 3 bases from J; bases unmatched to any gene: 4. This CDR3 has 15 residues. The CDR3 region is CASSEDREYGNTIYF. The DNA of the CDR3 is TGTGCCAGCAGTGAGGACAGGGAATATGGAAACACCATATATTTT.

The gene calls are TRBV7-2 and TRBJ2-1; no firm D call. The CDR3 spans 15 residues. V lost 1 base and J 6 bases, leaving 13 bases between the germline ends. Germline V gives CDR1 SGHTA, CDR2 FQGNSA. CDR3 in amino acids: CASSLGGVGRNEQFF. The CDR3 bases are TGTGCCAGCAGCTTAGGAGGTGTAGGGCGCAATGAGCAGTTCTTC.

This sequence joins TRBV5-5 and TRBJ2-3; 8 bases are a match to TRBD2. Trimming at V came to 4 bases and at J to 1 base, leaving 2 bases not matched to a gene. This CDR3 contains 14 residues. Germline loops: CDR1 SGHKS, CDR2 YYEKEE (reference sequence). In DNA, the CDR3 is TGTGCCAGCAGCCGGGAGGGGGGCACAGATACGCAGTATTTT. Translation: CASSREGGTDTQYF.